The 28 T cell receptor beta chains reported below all come from one sample, sequenced in a study of blood T cells in healthy people across ages. A second PCR, run for 7 to 11 cycles, used a sample-barcoded 5' primer plus a J-beta primer mix. TCRdb processed the 5' RACE reads anew with MiXCR; each CDR3 protein has one entry. The sample has about 2 million distinct CDR3 sequences; around 50% are singletons. The material sequenced was blood. The receptors derive from a woman in her thirties or forties in good health.

The rearrangement joins TRBV6-6 to TRBJ2-5; D ambiguous. There are 11 residues in the CDR3. Germline V gives CDR1 MNHNY, CDR2 SVGAGI (reference sequence). The V gene lost 6 bases and the J gene lost 5 bases, with 7 bases spanning the gap. The CDR3 protein is CASRTLETQYF. In DNA, the CDR3 is TGTGCCAGCAGGACCCTGGAGACCCAGTACTTC.

The chain couples TRBV7-3 to TRBJ2-3, with TRBD2 matching over 8 bases. Losses at the gene ends were 2 bases for V and 0 bases for J; bases not matched to a gene: 7. This CDR3 is 17 amino acids long. The germline V gene encodes CDR1 SGHTA and CDR2 FQGTGA. The CDR3 DNA reads as TGTGCCAGCAGCTTAGCGGGGGGTCAAGATAGCACAGATACGCAGTATTTT. Its protein is CASSLAGGQDSTDTQYF.

The V and J genes are TRBV7-2 and TRBJ2-5, with TRBD2 matching 8 bases. Per germline, CDR1 SGHTA and CDR2 FQGNSA. V was pared by 7 bases and J by 2 bases, with 9 bases of the junction left unmatched. CDR3 length: 15 amino acids. CDR3 loop: CASNSLAGRQETQYF. For the CDR3, the DNA is TGTGCCAGCAACTCCTTAGCGGGGCGGCAAGAGACCCAGTACTTC. Filled out from reference TRBV7-2 and TRBJ2-5, the complete variable domain reads GAGVSQSPSNKVTEKGKDVELRCDPISGHTALYWYRQSLGQGLEFLIYFQGNSAPDKSGLPSDRFSAERTGGSVSTLTIQRTQQEDSAVYLCASNSLAGRQETQYFGPGTRLLVL.

The chain is built from TRBV6-2 or TRBV6-3 and TRBJ2-7, with 9 bases aligning to TRBD1. Trimming removed 6 bases from V and 3 bases from J; junction bases left unmatched: 21. The CDR3 length is 19 residues. Germline V gene data show CDR1 as MNHEY and CDR2 as SVGEGT. CDR3 protein: CASSISTGGAGRYSYEQYF. CDR3 in DNA: TGTGCCAGCAGCATCTCCACAGGGGGCGCGGGGCGGTACAGCTACGAGCAGTACTTC.

Only a few counts were recorded for this clonotype. The V and J genes are TRBV5-1 and TRBJ2-3, with D possibly matching TRBD1 (6 bases). From germline, CDR1 is SGHRS and CDR2 YFSETQ. The CDR3 extends over 15 amino acids. V was shortened by 0 bases and J by 3 bases, with 11 bases between the two germline ends. In nucleotides, the CDR3 is TGCGCCAGCAGCTTGGCAGGGGTTGAGACAGATACGCAGTATTTT. Protein: CASSLAGVETDTQYF.

This clonotype has only a few counts. The rearrangement joins TRBV4-3 to TRBJ1-1; D gene uncertain. The V and J ends lost 1 base and 0 bases respectively, with 6 bases between them. Germline lookup yields CDR1 LGHNA and CDR2 YSLEER. CDR3 length: 14 residues. This chain's CDR3 is CASSQAGVNTEAFF. The CDR3 nucleotides read TGCGCCAGCAGCCAAGCGGGAGTGAACACTGAAGCTTTCTTT.

This clonotype turned up a few times. The CDR3 nucleotides are TGTGCCAGCAGCCAAGTTGCGCAGGGGGATTTCGGCAATGAGCAGTTCTTC. It is translated as CASSQVAQGDFGNEQFF. V gene TRBV4-2 combines with J gene TRBJ2-1; 7 bases are shared with TRBD1. Per germline, CDR1 LGHNA and CDR2 YNFKEQ. The CDR3 totals 17 residues. V lost 1 base and J lost 6; bases outside the gene matches: 12.

The V gene is TRBV14, the J gene TRBJ2-5; D is unresolved. CDR1 and CDR2 (germline): SGHDN, FVKESK. Trimming pared 0 bases from V and 0 bases from J, leaving 5 bases between. The CDR3 consists of 14 residues. Here the CDR3 DNA reads TGTGCCAGCAGCCAAGATATCAACCAAGAGACCCAGTACTTC. Protein sequence: CASSQDINQETQYF.

V is TRBV28 and J is TRBJ2-3, with 12 positions matching TRBD2. This CDR3 spans 16 amino acids. The germline gives CDR1 MDHEN, CDR2 SYDVKM. Germline trimming cut 5 bases from V and 6 bases from J; bases unmatched to any gene: 9. DNA of the CDR3: TGTGCCAGCAGTCTCCCCCCTAGCGGGGGGGCTGATACGCAGTATTTT. Encoded protein: CASSLPPSGGADTQYF. The entire variable domain, with the rest obtained from reference TRBV28 and TRBJ2-3, is as follows: DVKVTQSSRYLVKRTGEKVFLECVQDMDHENMFWYRQDPGLGLRLIYFSYDVKMKEKGDIPEGYSVSREKKERFSLILESASTNQTSMYLCASSLPPSGGADTQYFGPGTRLTVL.

This sequence joins TRBV6-2 or TRBV6-3 and TRBJ1-1; D gene ambiguous. The ends were cut back, 2 bases at V and 0 bases at J, with 10 bases in the middle. The CDR3 extends over 15 amino acids. The V gene's germline CDR1 is MNHEY and CDR2 SVGEGT. This chain's CDR3 is CASSYRRTLNTEAFF. For the CDR3, the DNA is TGTGCCAGCAGTTACAGGCGGACTTTGAACACTGAAGCTTTCTTT.

J is TRBJ2-3 and V is TRBV5-1; no definite D call. The CDR3 has 14 amino acids. With 2 bases removed from V and 6 bases from J, the gap between germline ends came to 13 bases. Germline V gives CDR1 SGHRS, CDR2 YFSETQ. The CDR3, as DNA: TGCGCCAGCAGCTTTGTGGGCACCGCGGATACGCAGTATTTT. It is translated as CASSFVGTADTQYF.

This clonotype occurred many times. The chain joins TRBV7-2 to TRBJ1-2; D remains unclear. With 1 base removed from V and 4 bases from J, the gap between germline ends came to 7 bases. The germline V gene encodes CDR1 SGHTA and CDR2 FQGNSA. This CDR3 is built from 13 residues. This CDR3 reads CASSLEMIYGYTF. CDR3 bases: TGTGCCAGCAGCTTAGAGATGATCTATGGCTACACCTTC.

This clonotype was counted a few times. V gene TRBV4-3 combines with J gene TRBJ2-7, with 9 nucleotides matching TRBD1. Germline-derived CDR1 and CDR2 are LGHNA and YSLEER. The V segment lost 4 bases and the J segment 0 bases; nucleotides outside the gene matches: 4. CDR3 length: 15 amino acids. CDR3 in DNA: TGCGCCAGCAGCCTTGACAGGGGGTTCTCCTACGAGCAGTACTTC. Encoded protein: CASSLDRGFSYEQYF.

This clonotype was observed a handful of times. CDR3 loop: CASSYSGGQYNSPLHF. CDR3 in DNA: TGTGCCAGCAGTTACTCCGGGGGACAGTATAATTCACCCCTCCACTTT. The chain recombines TRBV6-5 with TRBJ1-6; 7 positions match TRBD1. The junction had 3 bases not matched to a gene; V was cut back by 0 bases and J by 4 bases. Per germline, CDR1 MNHEY and CDR2 SVGAGI. The CDR3 contains 16 residues.

The rearrangement joins TRBV6-2 or TRBV6-3 to TRBJ2-4; possibly TRBD1 or TRBD2 for D (6 bases each). The closer fit of TRBJ2-7 to the DNA end suggests the J call may be wrong. The CDR3 has 14 residues. Germline V gene sequence: CDR1 MNHEY, CDR2 SVGEGT. The CDR3 DNA sequence: TGTGCCAGCGGTATGACAGGCGGGATCTACGAGCAGTACTTC. The encoded protein is CASGMTGGIYEQYF.

This clonotype was seen more than once but under ten times. The chain has TRBV29-1 and TRBJ2-3, with D perhaps TRBD1 or TRBD2 (5 bases each). Germline assignment: CDR1 SQVTM and CDR2 ANQGSEA. V gave up 5 bases and J gave up 5 bases, with 14 bases separating them. The CDR3 is made up of 13 amino acids. CDR3 region: CSVLGEREDTQYF. The CDR3 coding sequence is TGCAGCGTTTTGGGGGAACGGGAAGATACGCAGTATTTT.

This clonotype was found a few times. The chain uses TRBV15 and TRBJ2-6; no definite D call. The CDR3 loop spans 15 amino acids. In germline, CDR1 is LNHNV, CDR2 YYDKDF (reference sequence). V shed 4 bases and J shed 0 bases, with 7 bases lying between them. CDR3 DNA sequence: TGTGCCACCAGCAAGGCCCTCTCTGGGGCCAACGTCCTGACTTTC. Translating it yields CATSKALSGANVLTF.

The rearrangement uses TRBV12-3 or TRBV12-4 and TRBJ1-6; D possibly corresponds to TRBD1 (5 bases). Between the trimmed V and J ends, which lost 2 bases and 11 bases, there was a span of 10 bases. The CDR3 runs to 13 residues. The CDR3 DNA follows: TGTGCCAGCAGTTTATCAGGGAATACACCCCTCCACTTT. Amino acid sequence: CASSLSGNTPLHF.

V gene TRBV7-9 combines with J gene TRBJ2-1; D is possibly TRBD2 (6 bases). Looked up from germline, CDR1 is SEHNR and CDR2 is FQNEAQ (reference sequence). V lost 2 bases, J lost 6 bases, and 17 bases lay in between. The CDR3 is made up of 16 amino acids. The CDR3 nucleotides are TGTGCCAGCAGCTTACTTGCGGGCCAGGGAGGCAATGAGCAGTTCTTC. Its protein product is CASSLLAGQGGNEQFF.

The sample holds many counts of this clonotype. This chain joins TRBV20-1 and TRBJ2-4; 9 bases map to TRBD1. The junction had 6 bases not matched to a gene; V was cut back by 3 bases and J by 6 bases. The germline gives CDR1 DFQATT, CDR2 SNEGSKA (reference sequence). The CDR3 has 14 amino acids. For the CDR3, the DNA is TGCAGTGCTAGTAAACCGGGACAGGGAAACATTCAGTACTTC. This codes for CSASKPGQGNIQYF.

The chain recombines TRBV28 with TRBJ2-3; possible D gene TRBD1, 6 bases. The CDR3 loop spans 15 amino acids. The V end lost 7 bases, the J end lost 4 bases, and 18 bases lay between the germline ends. The V gene's germline CDR1 is MDHEN and CDR2 SYDVKM. Here the CDR3 reads CASNLDSGISDTQYF. CDR3 coding DNA: TGTGCCAGCAATCTGGACAGTGGAATCTCAGATACGCAGTATTTT.

This clonotype was recorded a few times. The genes are TRBV6-2 or TRBV6-3 and TRBJ2-6; tentative D call: TRBD2 (5 bases). The V end lost 5 bases, the J end lost 0 bases, and 14 bases lay between the germline ends. Looked up from germline, CDR1 is MNHEY and CDR2 is SVGEGT. There are 17 residues in the CDR3. CDR3 in amino acids: CASSGSCLCSGANVLTF. The DNA for the CDR3 is TGTGCCAGCAGTGGGAGCTGTCTTTGCTCTGGGGCCAACGTCCTGACTTTC.

This chain uses TRBV6-6 with TRBJ2-3; 8 nucleotides agree with TRBD2. Germline V gene lookup returns CDR1 MNHNY and CDR2 SVGAGI (reference sequence). The junction had 8 bases not matched to a gene; V was cut back by 3 bases and J by 6 bases. The CDR3 covers 15 residues. The CDR3 reads CASSYQRIAGDTQYF. CDR3 in DNA: TGTGCCAGCAGTTATCAGAGGATAGCGGGGGATACGCAGTATTTT.

This clonotype was seen only a few times. The rearrangement joins TRBV6-2 or TRBV6-3 to TRBJ2-4; D call uncertain. Germline V CDR1 and CDR2: MNHEY, SVGEGT. Trimming pared 6 bases from V and 2 bases from J, leaving 17 bases between. The CDR3 is made up of 16 amino acids. The CDR3 loop reads CASRASFGLPKNIQYF. The CDR3 bases are TGTGCCAGCAGAGCCTCCTTCGGCTTACCCAAAAACATTCAGTACTTC.

This chain joins TRBV4-3 and TRBJ2-2; 8 bases are shared with TRBD2. The CDR3 contains 17 residues. Germline CDR1 and CDR2: LGHNA and YSLEER. V dropped 0 bases and J dropped 2; count of bases not matched to a gene: 5. The CDR3 nucleotides are TGCGCCAGCAGCCAAGAAGCGGGACTAGGTAACACCGGGGAGCTGTTTTTT. Its translation: CASSQEAGLGNTGELFF.

This chain connects TRBV10-3 to TRBJ2-5; the match to TRBD2 covers 15 bases. This CDR3 has 17 residues. Trimming took 0 bases from V and 4 from J; bases not matched to a gene: 3. From germline, CDR1 is ENHRY and CDR2 SYGVKD. The CDR3 DNA reads TGTGCCATCAGTGAGTCGGGACTAGCGGGGGGAAGAGAGACCCAGTACTTC. Its protein product is CAISESGLAGGRETQYF.

This clonotype was picked up a small number of times. The CDR3 DNA reads as TGTGCCAGCAGCAAATGGAGGCAGTCCTACGAGCAGTACTTC. This translates into CASSKWRQSYEQYF. The rearrangement uses TRBV21-1 and TRBJ2-7. TRBV21-1 is termed a pseudogene. The CDR3 is 14 residues long.

This clonotype was picked up many times. The J gene is TRBJ2-5, the V gene TRBV7-2; weak D call: TRBD2 (7 bases). Trimming removed 8 bases from V and 5 bases from J, with 18 bases in between. Germline-derived CDR1 and CDR2 are SGHTA and FQGNSA. CDR3 length equals 14 residues. The CDR3 DNA is TGTGCCAGCTCTGGCGGGGGCTTCGGGGAGACCCAGTACTTC. Translation gives CASSGGGFGETQYF.